This TCR beta chain was observed in a study of cytomegalovirus exposure and HLA in healthy donors. The study's findings and limits: According to a subsequent analysis, TCR clusters from the first cohort were inclined to appear together in the 120 validation repertoires. There were some public TCRs occurring in many donors, but most TCR sequences were rare. In vitro experiments confirmed that three CMV-associated chains were specific for CMV antigens.

In regard to this clone: Its antigen is currently unknown.

It was the approximately 130-subject validation cohort, separate from the roughly 700-subject first cohort, to which the donors belonged. Profiled with immunoSEQ multiplex PCR; TCRdb holds only in-frame clones, not every one. The table shows roughly 73,000 clones, with 94% occurring only once. CDR1 SGHDN and CDR2 FVKESK come from the germline V gene. With 0 bases removed from V and 6 bases from J, the gap between germline ends came to 8 bases. CDR3 size: 14 residues. Specimen: PBMCs. The J gene is TRBJ1-4, the V gene TRBV14, with no clear D. The sequence came from a man aged 18 to 29 in good health and CMV-seropositive. CDR3 protein: CASSQDLRDEKLFF. CDR3 nucleotide sequence: TGTGCCAGCAGCCAAGACCTACGGGATGAAAAACTGTTTTTT.